Detailed here is one T cell receptor (beta chain). TCRdb keeps only in-frame clones here, not all; method: immunoSEQ multiplex PCR. The sample includes 60,000 to 65,000 clones, about four fifths of them seen just once. V lost 6 bases, J lost 7 bases, and 12 bases lay in between. In germline, CDR1 is DFQATT, CDR2 SNEGSKA (reference sequence). The CDR3 sequence is 11 residues long. These data belong to a study of identifying expanded T cells in peripheral blood. V gene TRBV20-1 combines with J gene TRBJ2-5; D might be TRBD2 (6 bases). Sample: blood. This TCR was sampled from a person aged 18 to 70 in good health. The CDR3 DNA reads as TGCAGTGCCGGGGGTTCGGGGACCCAGTACTTC. It translates to CSAGGSGTQYF.